This TCR beta chain emerged from a study of T cell responses to AZD1222 COVID-19 vaccine. Libraries were prepared by immunoSEQ multiplex PCR; TCRdb keeps only in-frame clonotypes and omits some of them. The data contain 100,000 to 110,000 clones, roughly 90% of them singletons. The germline V gene encodes CDR1 MNHEY and CDR2 SVGAGI. Trimming shortened V by 0 bases and J by 2 bases, and 8 bases separated the two germline ends. This CDR3 has 14 amino acids. The sequencing used peripheral blood, collected on day 0 of AZD1222 vaccination. This receptor was taken from an adult in good health. The chain joins TRBV6-5 to TRBJ2-7; D not certain. Written as DNA, the CDR3 is TGTGCCAGCAGTTACTCGGCAGCTACCTACGAGCAGTACTTC. Amino acids: CASSYSAATYEQYF.